These T cell receptor beta chains were read from a single sample in a study of cytomegalovirus exposure and HLA in healthy donors. TCRdb's copy holds only in-frame clones and misses some; the assay was immunoSEQ multiplex PCR. The sample has more than 65,000 clones; about four fifths are singletons. The material sequenced was PBMCs. The receptor set was obtained from a man aged 18-30 years in good health and CMV-seropositive. Each CDR3 is given without its conserved first and last residue.

CDR3: SVEPGQGRYEQY
V: TRBV29-1
J: TRBJ2-7

CDR3: SGLLAREQY
V: TRBV29-1
J: TRBJ2-7

CDR3: ASSPPGPREAQH
V: TRBV19
J: TRBJ1-5

CDR3: ASSGTGVVGPQH
V: TRBV6-5
J: TRBJ1-5

CDR3: ASSLGAYNEQF
V: TRBV5-1
J: TRBJ2-1

CDR3: ASSHPNQPQH
V: TRBV4-1
J: TRBJ1-5

CDR3: ASSIQGSDTQY
V: TRBV19
J: TRBJ2-3

CDR3: ASSEPGGSYNEQF
V: TRBV25-1
J: TRBJ2-1

CDR3: ASSRQRESSTDTQY
V: TRBV18
J: TRBJ2-3

CDR3: ASSVNSLTYEQY
V: TRBV9
J: TRBJ2-7

CDR3: ASSPPSFGTDTQY
V: TRBV14
J: TRBJ2-3

CDR3: ASSPTGGAGGYT
V: TRBV6-6
J: TRBJ1-2

CDR3: ASGWGTGLNQPQH
V: TRBV28
J: TRBJ1-5

CDR3: ASSSRDEQY
V: TRBV19
J: TRBJ2-7

CDR3: ASRTGLAGDNEQF
V: TRBV6-6
J: TRBJ2-1

CDR3: ASSELGLQGARYEQY
V: TRBV6-1
J: TRBJ2-7